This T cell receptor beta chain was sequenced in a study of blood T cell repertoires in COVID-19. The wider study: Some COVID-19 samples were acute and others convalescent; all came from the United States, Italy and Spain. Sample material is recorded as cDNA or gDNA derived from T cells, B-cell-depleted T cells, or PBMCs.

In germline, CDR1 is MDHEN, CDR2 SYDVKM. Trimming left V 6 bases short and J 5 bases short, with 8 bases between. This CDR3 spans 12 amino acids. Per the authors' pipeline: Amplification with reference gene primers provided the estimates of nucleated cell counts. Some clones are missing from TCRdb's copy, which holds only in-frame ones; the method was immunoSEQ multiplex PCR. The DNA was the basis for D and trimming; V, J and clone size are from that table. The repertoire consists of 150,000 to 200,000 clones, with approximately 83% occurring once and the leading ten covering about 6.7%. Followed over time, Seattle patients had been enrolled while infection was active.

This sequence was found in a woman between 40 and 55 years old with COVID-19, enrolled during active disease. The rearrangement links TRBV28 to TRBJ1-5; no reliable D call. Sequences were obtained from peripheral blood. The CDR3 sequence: CASREEDQPQHF. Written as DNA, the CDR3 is TGTGCCAGCAGGGAGGAGGATCAGCCCCAGCATTTT.